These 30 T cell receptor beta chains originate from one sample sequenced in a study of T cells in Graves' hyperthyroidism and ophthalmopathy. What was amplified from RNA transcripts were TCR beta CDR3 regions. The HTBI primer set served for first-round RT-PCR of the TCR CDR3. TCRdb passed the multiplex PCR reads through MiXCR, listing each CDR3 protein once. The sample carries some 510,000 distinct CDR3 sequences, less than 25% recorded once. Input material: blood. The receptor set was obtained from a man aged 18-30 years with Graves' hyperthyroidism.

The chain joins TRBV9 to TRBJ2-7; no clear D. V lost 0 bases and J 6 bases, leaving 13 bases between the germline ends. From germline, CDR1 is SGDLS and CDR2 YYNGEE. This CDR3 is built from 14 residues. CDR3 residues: CASSVASRTAEQYF. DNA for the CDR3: TGTGCCAGCAGCGTAGCTAGTCGGACCGCCGAGCAGTACTTC.

The CDR3 DNA follows: TGTGCCAGCAGCCCGACTCCGGGGGGCTACGAGCAGTACTTC. It specifies CASSPTPGGYEQYF. The chain is built from TRBV7-2 and TRBJ2-7, with 7 nucleotides matching TRBD2. The germline V gene has CDR1 SGHTA and CDR2 FQGNSA. This CDR3 has 14 amino acids. Trimming at V came to 5 bases and at J to 3 bases, leaving 7 bases not matched to a gene.

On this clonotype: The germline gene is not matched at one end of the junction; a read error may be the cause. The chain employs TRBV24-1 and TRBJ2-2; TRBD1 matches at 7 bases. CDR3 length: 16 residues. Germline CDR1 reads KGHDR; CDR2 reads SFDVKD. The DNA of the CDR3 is TGTGCCGCCAGTGATCAGACAGGGCGGCGCACCGGGGAGCTGTTTTTT. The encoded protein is CAASDQTGRRTGELFF.

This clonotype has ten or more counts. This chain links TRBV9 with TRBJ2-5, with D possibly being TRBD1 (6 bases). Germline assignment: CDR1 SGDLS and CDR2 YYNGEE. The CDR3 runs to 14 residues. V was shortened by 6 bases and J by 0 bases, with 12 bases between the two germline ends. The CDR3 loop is CASNRQDYQETQYF. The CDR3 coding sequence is TGTGCCAGCAATCGACAGGACTACCAAGAGACCCAGTACTTC. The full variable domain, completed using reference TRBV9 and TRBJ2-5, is DSGVTQTPKHLITATGQRVTLRCSPRSGDLSVYWYQQSLDQGLQFLIQYYNGEERAKGNILERFSAQQFPDLHSELNLSSLELGDSALYFCASNRQDYQETQYFGPGTRLLVL.

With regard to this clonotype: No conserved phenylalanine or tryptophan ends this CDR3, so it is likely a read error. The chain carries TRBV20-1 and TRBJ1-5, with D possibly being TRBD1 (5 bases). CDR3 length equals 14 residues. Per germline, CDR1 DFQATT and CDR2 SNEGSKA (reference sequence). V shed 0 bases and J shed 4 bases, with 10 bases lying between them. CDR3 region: CSAREGLVNQPQHV. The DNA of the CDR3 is TGCAGTGCTAGAGAGGGGCTCGTAAATCAGCCCCAGCATGTT.

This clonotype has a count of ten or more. CDR3 region: CASSVGPGAPGNTIYF. The CDR3 DNA reads as TGTGCCAGCAGCGTAGGACCGGGGGCGCCTGGAAACACCATATATTTT. The chain joins TRBV9 to TRBJ1-3; a weak D match, TRBD1 (6 bases). This CDR3 has 16 amino acids. V gave up 0 bases and J gave up 2 bases, with 12 bases separating them. Germline loops: CDR1 SGDLS, CDR2 YYNGEE.

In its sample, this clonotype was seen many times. This CDR3 is CASSPWTGGTEAFF. For the CDR3, the DNA is TGTGCCAGCAGTCCTTGGACAGGGGGCACTGAAGCTTTCTTT. The chain uses TRBV2 and TRBJ1-1; 10 bases align to TRBD1. CDR3 length: 14 residues. J was trimmed by 4 bases and V by 5 bases; bases with no gene match: 4. The germline V gene encodes CDR1 SNHLY and CDR2 FYNNEI.

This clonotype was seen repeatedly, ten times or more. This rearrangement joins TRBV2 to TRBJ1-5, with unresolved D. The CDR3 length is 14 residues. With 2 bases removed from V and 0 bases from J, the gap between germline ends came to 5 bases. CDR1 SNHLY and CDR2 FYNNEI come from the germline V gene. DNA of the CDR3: TGTGCCAGCAGTGAACTTAATAGCAATCAGCCCCAGCATTTT. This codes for CASSELNSNQPQHF.

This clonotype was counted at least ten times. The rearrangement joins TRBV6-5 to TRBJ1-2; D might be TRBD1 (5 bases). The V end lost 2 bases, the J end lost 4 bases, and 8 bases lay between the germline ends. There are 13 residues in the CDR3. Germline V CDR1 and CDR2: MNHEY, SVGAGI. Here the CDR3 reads CASSYGGIYGYTF. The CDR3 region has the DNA TGTGCCAGCAGTTACGGGGGGATCTATGGCTACACCTTC.

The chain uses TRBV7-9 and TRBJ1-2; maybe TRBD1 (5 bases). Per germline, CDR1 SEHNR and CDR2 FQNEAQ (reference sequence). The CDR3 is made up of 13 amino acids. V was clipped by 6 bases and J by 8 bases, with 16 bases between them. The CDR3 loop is CASSPTGEGGYTF. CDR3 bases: TGTGCCAGCAGTCCGACGGGGGAAGGAGGCTACACCTTC.

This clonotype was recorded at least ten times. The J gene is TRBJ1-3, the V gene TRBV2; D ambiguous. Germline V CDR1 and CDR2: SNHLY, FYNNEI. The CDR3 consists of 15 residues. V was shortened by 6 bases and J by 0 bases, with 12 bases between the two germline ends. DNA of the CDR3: TGTGCCAGCAGCACCGATACGAGCTCTGGAAACACCATATATTTT. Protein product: CASSTDTSSGNTIYF.

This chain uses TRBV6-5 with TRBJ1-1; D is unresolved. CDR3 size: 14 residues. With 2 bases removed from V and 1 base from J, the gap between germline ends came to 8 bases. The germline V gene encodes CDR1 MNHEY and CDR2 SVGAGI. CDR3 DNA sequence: TGTGCCAGCAGTTACGGCATGGGGAACACTGAAGCTTTCTTT. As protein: CASSYGMGNTEAFF.

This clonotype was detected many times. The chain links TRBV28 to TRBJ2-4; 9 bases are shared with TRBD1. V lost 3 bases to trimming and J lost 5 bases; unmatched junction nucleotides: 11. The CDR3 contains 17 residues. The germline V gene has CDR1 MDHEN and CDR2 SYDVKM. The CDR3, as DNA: TGTGCCAGCAGTTTGCACCCGGGACAGGGCTCGGAAAACATTCAGTACTTC. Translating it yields CASSLHPGQGSENIQYF.

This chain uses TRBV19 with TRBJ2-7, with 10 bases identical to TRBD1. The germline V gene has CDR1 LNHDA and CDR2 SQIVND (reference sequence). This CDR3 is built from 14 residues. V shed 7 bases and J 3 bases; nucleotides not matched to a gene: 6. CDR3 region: CASTQGQGIYEQYF. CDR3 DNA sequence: TGTGCCAGTACCCAGGGACAGGGGATCTACGAGCAGTACTTC. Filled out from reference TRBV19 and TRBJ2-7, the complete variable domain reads DGGITQSPKYLFRKEGQNVTLSCEQNLNHDAMYWYRQDPGQGLRLIYYSQIVNDFQKGDIAEGYSVSREKKESFPLTVTSAQKNPTAFYLCASTQGQGIYEQYFGPGTRLTVT.

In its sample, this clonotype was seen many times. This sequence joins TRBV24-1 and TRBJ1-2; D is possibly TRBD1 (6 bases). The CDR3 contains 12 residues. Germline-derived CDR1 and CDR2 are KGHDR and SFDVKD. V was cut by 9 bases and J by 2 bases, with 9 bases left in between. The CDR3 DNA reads TGTGCCACCTCAGACAGGAACTATGGCTACACCTTC. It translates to CATSDRNYGYTF.

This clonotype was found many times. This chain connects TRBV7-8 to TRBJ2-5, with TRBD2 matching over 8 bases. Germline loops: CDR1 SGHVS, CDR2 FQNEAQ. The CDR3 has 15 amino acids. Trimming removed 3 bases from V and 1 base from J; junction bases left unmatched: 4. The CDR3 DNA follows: TGTGCCAGCAGCTTTCCTAGCGGGTTCCAAGAGACCCAGTACTTC. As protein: CASSFPSGFQETQYF.

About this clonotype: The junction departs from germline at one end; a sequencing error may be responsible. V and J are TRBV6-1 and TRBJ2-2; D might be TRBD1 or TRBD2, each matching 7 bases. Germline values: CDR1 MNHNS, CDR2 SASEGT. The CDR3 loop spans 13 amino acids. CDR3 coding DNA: TGTGCCAGCAGTGCGGGGGGCCAGGGGGAGCCGTTTTTT. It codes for CASSAGGQGEPFF.

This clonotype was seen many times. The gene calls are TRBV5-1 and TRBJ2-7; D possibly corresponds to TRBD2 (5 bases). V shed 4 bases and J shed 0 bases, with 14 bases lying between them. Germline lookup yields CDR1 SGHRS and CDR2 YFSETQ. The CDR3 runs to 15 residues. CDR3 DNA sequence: TGCGCCAGCAGCCCGAGCGGATGGAGCTCCTACGAGCAGTACTTC. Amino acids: CASSPSGWSSYEQYF.

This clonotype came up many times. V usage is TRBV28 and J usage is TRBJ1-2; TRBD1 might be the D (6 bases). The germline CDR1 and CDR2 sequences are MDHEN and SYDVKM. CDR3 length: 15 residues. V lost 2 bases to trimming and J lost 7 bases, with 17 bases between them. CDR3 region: CASSLMGRGVFGYTF. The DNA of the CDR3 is TGTGCCAGCAGTTTAATGGGCAGGGGTGTGTTTGGCTACACCTTC.

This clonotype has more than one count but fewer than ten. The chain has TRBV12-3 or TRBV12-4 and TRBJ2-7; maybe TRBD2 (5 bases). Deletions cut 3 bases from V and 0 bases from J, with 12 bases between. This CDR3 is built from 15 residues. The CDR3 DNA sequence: TGTGCCAGCAGTTTTACCCCCCGGGGCTCCTACGAGCAGTACTTC. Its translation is CASSFTPRGSYEQYF.

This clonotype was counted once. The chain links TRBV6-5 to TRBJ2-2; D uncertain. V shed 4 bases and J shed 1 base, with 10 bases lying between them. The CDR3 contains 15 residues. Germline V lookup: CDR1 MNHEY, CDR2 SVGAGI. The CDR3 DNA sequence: TGTGCCAGCAGTTTCAGCCAGGAGAACACCGGGGAGCTGTTTTTT. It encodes CASSFSQENTGELFF.

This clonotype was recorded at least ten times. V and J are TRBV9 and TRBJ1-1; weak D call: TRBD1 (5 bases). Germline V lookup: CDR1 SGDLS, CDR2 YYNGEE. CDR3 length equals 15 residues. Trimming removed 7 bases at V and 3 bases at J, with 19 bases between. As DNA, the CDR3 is TGTGCCAGCGGGAAACAAAGGGCGGGGGACACTGAAGCTTTCTTT. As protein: CASGKQRAGDTEAFF.

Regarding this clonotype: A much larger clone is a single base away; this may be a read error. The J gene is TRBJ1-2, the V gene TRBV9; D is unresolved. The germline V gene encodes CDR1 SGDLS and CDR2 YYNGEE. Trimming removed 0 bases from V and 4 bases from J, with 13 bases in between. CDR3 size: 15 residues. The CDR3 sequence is CASSVAAARGYGYTF. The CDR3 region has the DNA TGTGCCAGCAGCGTAGCGGCGGCACGGGGCTATGGCTACACCTTC.

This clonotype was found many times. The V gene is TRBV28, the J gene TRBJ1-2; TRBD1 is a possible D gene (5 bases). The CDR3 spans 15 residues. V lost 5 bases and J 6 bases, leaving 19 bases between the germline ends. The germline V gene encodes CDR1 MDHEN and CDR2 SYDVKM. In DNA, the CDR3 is TGTGCCAGCAGTACCCATCCGGGGGACGAGCATGGCTACACCTTC. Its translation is CASSTHPGDEHGYTF.

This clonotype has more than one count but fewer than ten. CDR3 DNA sequence: TGTGCCACCAGTGACGCCCGGACAGGGGGCGGGGGGCCCCAGCATTTT. Its protein product is CATSDARTGGGGPQHF. The chain links TRBV24-1 to TRBJ1-5; TRBD1 agrees at 11 bases. The CDR3 is made up of 16 amino acids. Germline V gene lookup returns CDR1 KGHDR and CDR2 SFDVKD. V was clipped by 4 bases and J by 9 bases; unmatched bases: 10.

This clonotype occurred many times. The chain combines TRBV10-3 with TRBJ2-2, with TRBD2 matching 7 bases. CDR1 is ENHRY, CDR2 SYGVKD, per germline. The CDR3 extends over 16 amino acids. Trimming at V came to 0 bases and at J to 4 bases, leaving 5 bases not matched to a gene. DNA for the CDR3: TGTGCCATCAGTGAGTCGAGGGGACTAACCACCGGGGAGCTGTTTTTT. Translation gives CAISESRGLTTGELFF.

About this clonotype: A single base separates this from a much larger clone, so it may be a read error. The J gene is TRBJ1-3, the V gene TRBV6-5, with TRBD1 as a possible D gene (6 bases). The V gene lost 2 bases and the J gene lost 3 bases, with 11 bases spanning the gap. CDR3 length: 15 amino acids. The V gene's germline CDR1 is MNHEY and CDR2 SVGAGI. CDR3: CASSYARTVGNTIYF. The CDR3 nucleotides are TGTGCCAGCAGTTACGCCCGGACAGTTGGAAACACCATATATTTT.

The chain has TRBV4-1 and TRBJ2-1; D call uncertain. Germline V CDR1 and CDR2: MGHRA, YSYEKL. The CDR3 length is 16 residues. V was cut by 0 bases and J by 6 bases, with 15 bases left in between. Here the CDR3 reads CASSQELLRAPNEQFF. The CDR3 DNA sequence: TGCGCCAGCAGCCAAGAGCTACTACGGGCTCCCAATGAGCAGTTCTTC.

The CDR3 DNA reads as TGTGCCAGCAGCCCGGGTTTCGGGGAGGGCACTGAAGCTTTCTTT. Translating gives CASSPGFGEGTEAFF. V is TRBV6-1 and J is TRBJ1-1; D gene uncertain. The germline V gene encodes CDR1 MNHNS and CDR2 SASEGT. CDR3 length: 15 residues. V was trimmed by 6 bases and J by 4 bases, leaving 18 bases between them.

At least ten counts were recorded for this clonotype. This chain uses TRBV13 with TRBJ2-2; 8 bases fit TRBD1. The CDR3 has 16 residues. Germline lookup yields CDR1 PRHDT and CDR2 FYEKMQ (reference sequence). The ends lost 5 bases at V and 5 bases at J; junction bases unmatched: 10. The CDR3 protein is CASSTTRQGRTGELFF. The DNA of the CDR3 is TGTGCCAGCAGCACGACTCGACAGGGGAGGACCGGGGAGCTGTTTTTT.